These 16 T cell receptor beta chains share one sample of origin, sequenced in a study of blood T cell repertoires in COVID-19. Sequencing used immunoSEQ multiplex PCR; TCRdb keeps in-frame clones, though not all of them. The data contain under 300,000 clones, about nine tenths of them singletons. The sequencing sample was made of PBMCs or T cells enriched from blood (not recorded which). The receptors come from a woman younger than 45 with acute COVID-19.

This sequence joins TRBV12-3 or TRBV12-4 and TRBJ1-1; D unresolved. The CDR3 totals 12 residues. Trimming removed 7 bases at V and 1 base at J, with 7 bases between. The CDR3 is CASKGGNTEAFF. The DNA of the CDR3 is TGTGCCAGCAAGGGAGGGAACACTGAAGCTTTCTTT.

This chain links TRBV6-2 or TRBV6-3 with TRBJ1-2; 7 bases match TRBD1. This CDR3 region has 13 residues. V dropped 6 bases and J dropped 2; count of bases not matched to a gene: 3. Per germline, CDR1 MNHEY and CDR2 SVGEGT. The CDR3 nucleotides read TGTGCCAGCAGCCAGACAGGGAACTATGGCTACACCTTC. Its protein product is CASSQTGNYGYTF.

V and J are TRBV3-1 (or the pseudogene TRBV3-2) and TRBJ2-7; the match to TRBD2 covers 10 bases. The CDR3 runs to 15 residues. Germline V gene sequence: CDR1 LGHDT, CDR2 YNNKEL (reference sequence). The V gene end was trimmed by 1 base and the J gene end by 6 bases; junction bases not matched to a gene: 6. CDR3 protein: CASSQGLAGDREQYF. The CDR3 bases are TGTGCCAGCAGCCAAGGCCTAGCGGGAGACCGCGAGCAGTACTTC.

The CDR3 is CASSPDTTSGPKTQYF. The CDR3 bases are TGTGCCAGCAGCCCCGATACGACTAGCGGACCCAAAACCCAGTACTTC. The chain couples TRBV2 to TRBJ2-5, with 9 bases lining up with TRBD2. This CDR3 is 16 amino acids long. Germline trimming cut 6 bases from V and 8 bases from J; bases unmatched to any gene: 16. The germline V gene encodes CDR1 SNHLY and CDR2 FYNNEI.

The genes are TRBV4-3 and TRBJ2-6, with 8 bases lining up with TRBD2. The germline V gene has CDR1 LGHNA and CDR2 YSLEER. CDR3 length: 21 amino acids. V dropped 1 base and J dropped 0; count of bases not matched to a gene: 14. The CDR3 spells CASSQGLREVIYRSGANVLTF. The CDR3 DNA sequence: TGCGCCAGCAGCCAAGGCTTGCGGGAGGTCATTTACCGCTCTGGGGCCAACGTCCTGACTTTC.

The chain carries TRBV28 and TRBJ2-2; D perhaps matches TRBD2 (5 bases). Germline loops: CDR1 MDHEN, CDR2 SYDVKM. Trimming pared 1 base from V and 6 bases from J, leaving 15 bases between. The CDR3 is made up of 16 amino acids. The CDR3 DNA reads TGTGCCAGCAGTTTATTGTCGAGGGTAGATTCCGGGGAGCTGTTTTTT. It codes for CASSLLSRVDSGELFF.

The chain carries TRBV11-2 and TRBJ2-7, with 9 bases that match TRBD1. The CDR3 length is 14 residues. Germline CDR1 and CDR2: SGHAT and FQNNGV. The junction had 5 bases not matched to a gene; V was cut back by 2 bases and J by 6 bases. The CDR3 sequence: CASSLRQGVGEQYF. In DNA, the CDR3 is TGTGCCAGCAGCTTAAGACAGGGGGTGGGCGAGCAGTACTTC.

This chain joins TRBV18 and TRBJ2-1; 9 nucleotides match TRBD1. This CDR3 region has 15 residues. The V and J ends lost 2 bases and 4 bases, in that order; junction bases with no gene match: 3. Germline CDR1 KGHSH, CDR2 LQKENI. The CDR3 region is CASSPRQGGYNEQFF. The CDR3 DNA follows: TGTGCCAGCTCACCAAGACAGGGGGGATACAATGAGCAGTTCTTC. Filled out from reference TRBV18 and TRBJ2-1, the complete variable domain reads NAGVMQNPRHLVRRRGQEARLRCSPMKGHSHVYWYRQLPEEGLKFMVYLQKENIIDESGMPKERFSAEFPKEGPSILRIQQVVRGDSAAYFCASSPRQGGYNEQFFGPGTRLTVL.

The gene calls are TRBV27 and TRBJ2-1; 12 bases are a match to TRBD2. The V gene's germline CDR1 is MNHEY and CDR2 SMNVEV (reference sequence). The CDR3 runs to 21 residues. J was trimmed by 8 bases and V by 4 bases; bases with no gene match: 24. CDR3 region: CASSSIRLGSVLAGGPDEQFF. The CDR3 DNA follows: TGTGCCAGCAGTTCAATAAGGTTGGGCAGTGTCCTAGCGGGAGGGCCCGATGAGCAGTTCTTC.

The chain uses TRBV18 and TRBJ2-3; 7 bases align to TRBD2. The CDR3 contains 13 residues. CDR1 and CDR2 from the germline V gene are KGHSH and LQKENI. V dropped 6 bases and J dropped 2; count of bases not matched to a gene: 2. CDR3 protein: CASSRDYTDTQYF. The CDR3 nucleotides are TGTGCCAGCTCGCGGGACTACACAGATACGCAGTATTTT.

This rearrangement joins TRBV20-1 to TRBJ2-7, with D hard to call. This CDR3 has 12 residues. The germline gives CDR1 DFQATT, CDR2 SNEGSKA (reference sequence). Trimming left V 3 bases short and J 0 bases short, with 6 bases between. The CDR3 region has the DNA TGCAGTGCTAGTACGGGCTCCTACGAGCAGTACTTC. Amino acid sequence: CSASTGSYEQYF.

The chain combines TRBV2 with TRBJ1-6; D is unresolved. The CDR3 length is 14 residues. Germline V gives CDR1 SNHLY, CDR2 FYNNEI. V was clipped by 10 bases and J by 3 bases, with 13 bases between them. CDR3: CATTREGYNSPLHF. The DNA of the CDR3 is TGTGCCACCACGAGGGAGGGCTATAATTCACCCCTCCACTTT. Full variable domain (missing parts from reference TRBV2 and TRBJ1-6): EPEVTQTPSHQVTQMGQEVILRCVPISNHLYFYWYRQILGQKVEFLVSFYNNEISEKSEIFDDQFSVERPDGSNFTLKIRSTKLEDSAMYFCATTREGYNSPLHFGNGTRLTVT.

The chain combines TRBV2 with TRBJ2-5; 7 bases fit TRBD2. Germline CDR1 is SNHLY and CDR2 is FYNNEI. V lost 10 bases, J lost 0 bases, and 8 bases stayed unmatched. The CDR3 length is 14 residues. CDR3 residues: CATVAGAYQETQYF. The DNA for the CDR3 is TGTGCCACCGTAGCGGGTGCTTACCAAGAGACCCAGTACTTC.

This clone was seen only a few times. The chain couples TRBV7-9 to TRBJ1-5, with TRBD1 matching over 7 bases. The ends lost 0 bases at V and 0 bases at J; junction bases unmatched: 11. Germline V lookup: CDR1 SEHNR, CDR2 FQNEAQ (reference sequence). CDR3 length: 19 residues. CDR3 nucleotides: TGTGCCAGCAGCTTAGCGGACAGGTCCTCAAGGCATAGCAATCAGCCCCAGCATTTT. Its protein is CASSLADRSSRHSNQPQHF.

This chain links TRBV24-1 with TRBJ2-1; the match to TRBD2 covers 10 bases. Germline V gene sequence: CDR1 KGHDR, CDR2 SFDVKD. V shed 4 bases and J 8 bases; nucleotides not matched to a gene: 13. The CDR3 is 17 amino acids. CDR3 region: CATSDQEGAGGLDEQFF. As DNA, the CDR3 is TGTGCCACCAGTGACCAAGAAGGAGCGGGAGGGCTGGATGAGCAGTTCTTC.

The V call is TRBV10-3, the J call TRBJ2-1, with 7 bases lining up with TRBD1. V lost 3 bases and J lost 9; bases outside the gene matches: 8. Germline assignment: CDR1 ENHRY and CDR2 SYGVKD. This CDR3 region has 14 residues. The CDR3 sequence: CAISEGQGVGEQFF. DNA for the CDR3: TGTGCCATCAGTGAAGGGCAGGGGGTGGGTGAGCAGTTCTTC.